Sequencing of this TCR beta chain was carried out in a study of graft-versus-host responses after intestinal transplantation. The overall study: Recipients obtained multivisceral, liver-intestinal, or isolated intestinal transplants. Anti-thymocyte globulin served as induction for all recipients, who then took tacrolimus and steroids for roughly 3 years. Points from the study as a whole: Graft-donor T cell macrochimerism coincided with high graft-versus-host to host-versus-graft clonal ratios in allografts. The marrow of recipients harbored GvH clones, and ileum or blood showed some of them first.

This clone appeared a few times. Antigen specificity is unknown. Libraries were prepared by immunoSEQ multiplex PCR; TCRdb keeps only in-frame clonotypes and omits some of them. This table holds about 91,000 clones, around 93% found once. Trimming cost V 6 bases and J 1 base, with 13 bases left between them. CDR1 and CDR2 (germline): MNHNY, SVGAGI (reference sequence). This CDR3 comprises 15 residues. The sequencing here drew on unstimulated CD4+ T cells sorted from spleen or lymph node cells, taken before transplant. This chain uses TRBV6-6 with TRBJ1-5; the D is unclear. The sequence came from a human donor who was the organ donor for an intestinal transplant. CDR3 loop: CASSRKPGSNQPQHF. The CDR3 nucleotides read TGTGCCAGCAGCCGAAAGCCCGGGAGCAATCAGCCCCAGCATTTT.